There are many counts of the clone carrying this T cell receptor beta chain. As yet, its antigen is unknown. The germline gives CDR1 SGHRS, CDR2 YFSETQ. This CDR3 has 14 amino acids. The V gene lost 0 bases and the J gene lost 2 bases, with 8 bases spanning the gap. These data are taken from a study of CD8 T cells in ankylosing spondylitis. Notes on the study in general: There was a TCR beta motif, made of several highly homologous variants, that appeared characteristic of ankylosing spondylitis blood.

TCRdb redid the calling of the 5' RACE reads with MiXCR, one entry per CDR3 protein. The sample holds 150,000 to 200,000 distinct CDR3 sequences; around a tenth are singletons and the top ten take 25% to 30%. This TCR derives from a male donor with ankylosing spondylitis or in good health (not recorded which). V usage is TRBV5-1 and J usage is TRBJ1-1; D call uncertain. Input material: blood, either unsorted or a sorted T cell fraction (not recorded which). The chain's CDR3 is CASSLASVNTEAFF. CDR3 nucleotide sequence: TGCGCCAGCAGCTTGGCCTCTGTTAACACTGAAGCTTTCTTT.